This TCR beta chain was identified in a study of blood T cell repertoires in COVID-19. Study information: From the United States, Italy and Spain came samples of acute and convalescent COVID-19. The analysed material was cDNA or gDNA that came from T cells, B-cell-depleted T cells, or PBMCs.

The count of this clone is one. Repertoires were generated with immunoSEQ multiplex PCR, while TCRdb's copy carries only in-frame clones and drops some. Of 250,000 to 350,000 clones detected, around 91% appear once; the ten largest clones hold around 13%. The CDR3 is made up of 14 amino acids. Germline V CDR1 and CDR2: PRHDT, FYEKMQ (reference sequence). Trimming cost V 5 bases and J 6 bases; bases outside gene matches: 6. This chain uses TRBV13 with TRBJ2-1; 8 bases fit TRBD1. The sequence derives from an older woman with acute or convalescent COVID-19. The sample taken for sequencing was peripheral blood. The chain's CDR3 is CASSQWTGINEQFF. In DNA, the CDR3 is TGTGCCAGCAGCCAGTGGACAGGGATCAATGAGCAGTTCTTC.